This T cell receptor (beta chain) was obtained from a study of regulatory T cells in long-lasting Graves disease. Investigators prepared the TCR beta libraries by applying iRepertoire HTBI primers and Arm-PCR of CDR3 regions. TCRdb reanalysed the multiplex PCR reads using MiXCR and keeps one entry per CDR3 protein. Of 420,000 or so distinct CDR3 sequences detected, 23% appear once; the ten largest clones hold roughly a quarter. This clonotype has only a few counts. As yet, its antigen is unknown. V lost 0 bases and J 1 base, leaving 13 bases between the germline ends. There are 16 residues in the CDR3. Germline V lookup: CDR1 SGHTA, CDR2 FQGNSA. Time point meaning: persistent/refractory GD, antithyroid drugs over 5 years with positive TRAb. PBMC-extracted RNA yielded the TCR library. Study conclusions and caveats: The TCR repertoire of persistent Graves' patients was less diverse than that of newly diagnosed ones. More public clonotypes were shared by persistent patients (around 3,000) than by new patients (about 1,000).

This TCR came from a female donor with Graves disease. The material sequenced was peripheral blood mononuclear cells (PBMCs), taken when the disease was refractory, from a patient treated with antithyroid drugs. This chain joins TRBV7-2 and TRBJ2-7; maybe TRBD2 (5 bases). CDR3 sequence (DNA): TGTGCCAGCAGCTTAGCTTCGGGATCCAGATCCTACGAGCAGTACTTC. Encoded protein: CASSLASGSRSYEQYF.